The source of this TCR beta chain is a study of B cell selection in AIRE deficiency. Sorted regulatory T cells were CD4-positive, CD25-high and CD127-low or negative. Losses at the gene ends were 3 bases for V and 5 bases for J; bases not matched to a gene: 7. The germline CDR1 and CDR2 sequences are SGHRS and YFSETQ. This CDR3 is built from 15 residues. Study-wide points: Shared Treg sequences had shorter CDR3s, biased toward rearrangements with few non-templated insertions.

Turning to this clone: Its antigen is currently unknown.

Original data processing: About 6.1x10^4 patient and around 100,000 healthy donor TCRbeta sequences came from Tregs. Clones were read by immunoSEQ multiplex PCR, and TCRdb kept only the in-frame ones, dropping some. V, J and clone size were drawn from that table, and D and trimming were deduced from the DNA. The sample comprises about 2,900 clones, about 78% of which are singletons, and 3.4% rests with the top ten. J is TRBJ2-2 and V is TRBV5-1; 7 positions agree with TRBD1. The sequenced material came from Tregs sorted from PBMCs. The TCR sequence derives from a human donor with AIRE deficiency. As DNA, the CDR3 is TGCGCCAGCAGCTCACAGGGGTTTCGGACCGGGGAGCTGTTTTTT. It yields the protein CASSSQGFRTGELFF.